A single sample is the source of the 9 T cell receptor beta chains below, sequenced in a study of T cell responses to AZD1222 COVID-19 vaccine (dated by TCRdb to 2020 to 2022). The intended sense of this specimen's time point label: baseline before first vaccination. Library preparation used the immunoSEQ multiplex PCR assay. TCRdb stores this immuneACCESS table with in-frame sequences only. Part of the clones is absent; in the studies checked, under half of the shortfall reflects unresolved V genes, and no reason is known for the rest. In all, the sample holds 52,000 or so clones, and approximately 84% of those were seen once. In total, the top ten clones hold 25% to 30% of the sample. The sample consisted of peripheral blood, taken on day 0 of AZD1222 vaccination. The receptors here all came from an adult in good health.

The chain links TRBV5-6 to TRBJ1-1; maybe TRBD1 (6 bases). Germline V gene lookup returns CDR1 SGHDT and CDR2 YYEEEE. The germline V and J ends were trimmed by 4 bases and 3 bases, with 16 bases remaining between them. The CDR3 has 15 residues. CDR3 nucleotide sequence: TGTGCCAGCAGCCGCCCTCGGGGGCAGGACACTGAAGCTTTCTTT. Translating it yields CASSRPRGQDTEAFF.

CDR3 nucleotide sequence: TGTGCCAGCTCACCCTTGGTCCTGGAGGGTAGCAATCAGCCCCAGCATTTT. Translated: CASSPLVLEGSNQPQHF. This chain links TRBV18 with TRBJ1-5; D remains ambiguous. Between the trimmed V and J ends, which lost 3 bases and 0 bases, there was a span of 15 bases. The CDR3 covers 17 residues. The germline V gene encodes CDR1 KGHSH and CDR2 LQKENI.

J is TRBJ1-5 and V is TRBV19; weak D call: TRBD1 (5 bases). Trimming cost V 7 bases and J 2 bases, with 12 bases left between them. Germline V gene data show CDR1 as LNHDA and CDR2 as SQIVND (reference sequence). The CDR3 has 14 residues. The CDR3 coding sequence is TGTGCCAGTATGAGGCAGGGCGGCAATCAGCCCCAGCATTTT. It encodes CASMRQGGNQPQHF. The entire variable domain, with the rest obtained from reference TRBV19 and TRBJ1-5, is as follows: DGGITQSPKYLFRKEGQNVTLSCEQNLNHDAMYWYRQDPGQGLRLIYYSQIVNDFQKGDIAEGYSVSREKKESFPLTVTSAQKNPTAFYLCASMRQGGNQPQHFGDGTRLSIL.

CDR3 in DNA: TGTGCCACCAGCAGTGGGGCCCAGGGACTAGCTTACACCGGGGAGCTGTTTTTT. Its translation: CATSSGAQGLAYTGELFF. The chain uses TRBV15 and TRBJ2-2, with TRBD2 matching 9 bases. The V gene end was trimmed by 3 bases and the J gene end by 3 bases; junction bases not matched to a gene: 11. Looked up from germline, CDR1 is LNHNV and CDR2 is YYDKDF (reference sequence). The CDR3 runs 18 residues.

V usage is TRBV7-2 and J usage is TRBJ2-3; D unclear. The CDR3 consists of 12 residues. CDR1 and CDR2 from the germline V gene are SGHTA and FQGNSA. Trimming stripped 5 bases from V and 0 bases from J, with 3 bases between. CDR3 DNA sequence: TGTGCCAGCAGCATCAGCACAGATACGCAGTATTTT. It is translated as CASSISTDTQYF. Full variable domain (remainder filled in from reference TRBV7-2 and TRBJ2-3): GAGVSQSPSNKVTEKGKDVELRCDPISGHTALYWYRQSLGQGLEFLIYFQGNSAPDKSGLPSDRFSAERTGGSVSTLTIQRTQQEDSAVYLCASSISTDTQYFGPGTRLTVL.

V usage is TRBV6-1 and J usage is TRBJ1-1; D remains ambiguous. CDR1 and CDR2 (germline): MNHNS, SASEGT. Deletions cut 0 bases from V and 3 bases from J, with 8 bases between. The CDR3 sequence is 14 residues long. CDR3 in DNA: TGTGCCAGCAGTGAAGCAAGCGGAGACACTGAAGCTTTCTTT. Encoded protein: CASSEASGDTEAFF.

In this sample, this clone turned up a few times. This rearrangement joins TRBV2 to TRBJ1-5, with D maybe TRBD1 (5 bases). Between the trimmed V and J ends, which lost 6 bases and 0 bases, there was a span of 15 bases. The germline gives CDR1 SNHLY, CDR2 FYNNEI. The CDR3 extends over 16 amino acids. Here the CDR3 reads CASRGDPPSSNQPQHF. CDR3 bases: TGTGCCAGCAGAGGGGACCCACCCAGTAGCAATCAGCCCCAGCATTTT.

V and J are TRBV6-6 and TRBJ1-5; 7 bases match TRBD1. This CDR3 comprises 13 residues. Germline V lookup: CDR1 MNHNY, CDR2 SVGAGI (reference sequence). V lost 11 bases, J lost 4 bases, and 8 bases stayed unmatched. CDR3 protein: CAGQEGANQPQHF. The CDR3 DNA reads as TGTGCCGGGCAGGAGGGGGCTAATCAGCCCCAGCATTTT.

This clone came up once. The J gene is TRBJ2-7, the V gene TRBV4-2; perhaps TRBD2 as D (5 bases). The V gene's germline CDR1 is LGHNA and CDR2 YNFKEQ. The CDR3 loop spans 16 amino acids. The ends were cut back, 1 base at V and 2 bases at J, with 15 bases in the middle. CDR3 in DNA: TGTGCCAGCAGCCAAGGTTCGGCCCCGGAGGCCTACGAGCAGTACTTC. Its translation: CASSQGSAPEAYEQYF.